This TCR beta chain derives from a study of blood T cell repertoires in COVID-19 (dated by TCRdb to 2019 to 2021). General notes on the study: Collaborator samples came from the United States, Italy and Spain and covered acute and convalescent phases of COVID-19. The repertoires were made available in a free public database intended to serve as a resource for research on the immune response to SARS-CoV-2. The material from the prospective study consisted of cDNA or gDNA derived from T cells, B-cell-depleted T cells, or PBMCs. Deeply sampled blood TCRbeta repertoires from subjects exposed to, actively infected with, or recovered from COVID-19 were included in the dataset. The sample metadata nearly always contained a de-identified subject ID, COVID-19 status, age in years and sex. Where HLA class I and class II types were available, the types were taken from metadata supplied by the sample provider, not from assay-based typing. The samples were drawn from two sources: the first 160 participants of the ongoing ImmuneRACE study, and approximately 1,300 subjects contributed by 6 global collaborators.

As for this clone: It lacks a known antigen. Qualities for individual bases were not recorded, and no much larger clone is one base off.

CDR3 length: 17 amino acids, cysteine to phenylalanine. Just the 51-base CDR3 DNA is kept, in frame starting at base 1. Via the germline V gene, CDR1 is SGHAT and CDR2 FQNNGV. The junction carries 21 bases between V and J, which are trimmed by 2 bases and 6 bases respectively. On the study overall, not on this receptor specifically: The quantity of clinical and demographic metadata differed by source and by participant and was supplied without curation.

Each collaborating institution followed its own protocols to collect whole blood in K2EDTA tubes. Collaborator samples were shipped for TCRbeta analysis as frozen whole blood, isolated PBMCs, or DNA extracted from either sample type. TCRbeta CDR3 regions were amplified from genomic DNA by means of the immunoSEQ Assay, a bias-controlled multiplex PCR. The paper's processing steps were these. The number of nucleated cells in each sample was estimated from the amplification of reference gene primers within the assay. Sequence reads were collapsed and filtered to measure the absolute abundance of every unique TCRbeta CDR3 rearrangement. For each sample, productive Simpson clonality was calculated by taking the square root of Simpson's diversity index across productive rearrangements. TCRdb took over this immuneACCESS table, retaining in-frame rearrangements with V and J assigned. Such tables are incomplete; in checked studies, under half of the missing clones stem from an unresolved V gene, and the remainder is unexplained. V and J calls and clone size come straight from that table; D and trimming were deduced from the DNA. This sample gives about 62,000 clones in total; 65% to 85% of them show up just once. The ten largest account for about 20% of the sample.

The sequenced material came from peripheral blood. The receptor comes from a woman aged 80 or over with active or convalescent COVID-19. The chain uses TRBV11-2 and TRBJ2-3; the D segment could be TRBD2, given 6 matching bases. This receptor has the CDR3 CASSLRREWGVADTQYF. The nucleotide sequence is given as TGTGCCAGCAGCTTACGTAGAGAGTGGGGGGTGGCGGATACGCAGTATTTT.